These T cell receptor beta chains were read from a single sample in a study of blood T cell repertoires in COVID-19. Clones were read by immunoSEQ multiplex PCR, and TCRdb kept only the in-frame ones, dropping some. In the table there are 250,000 to 350,000 clones, under 95% of which are singletons. The source material was PBMCs or T cells enriched from blood (not recorded which). These receptors were collected from a woman younger than 45 who had recovered from COVID-19. Each CDR3 is given with its conserved first and last residue. D genes are given only for firm matches. Expanded clones are given a class, and other clones once, few, many or no size at all.

j_call clone_size d_call v_call cdr3_aa cdr3_nt
TRBJ2-7 NA TRBD2 TRBV28 CASSSPGGSVDEQYF TGTGCCAGCAGTTCCCCTGGCGGGAGCGTCGACGAGCAGTACTTC
TRBJ1-3 NA NA TRBV5-6 CASRTSTGWGNTIYF TGTGCCAGCAGGACCTCAACAGGGTGGGGAAACACCATATATTTT
TRBJ1-5 NA NA TRBV6-2/TRBV6-3 CASSLTDRQPQHF TGTGCCAGCAGTCTAACGGACAGACAGCCCCAGCATTTT
TRBJ2-5 NA NA TRBV7-2 CASSSYGQQETQYF TGTGCCAGCAGCTCATATGGACAGCAAGAGACCCAGTACTTC
TRBJ2-1 many NA TRBV7-6 CASSLEGGGEQFF TGTGCCAGCAGCTTAGAGGGAGGTGGTGAGCAGTTCTTC
TRBJ1-1 NA NA TRBV7-6 CASSLEKLPNTEAFF TGTGCCAGCAGCCTTGAAAAGCTTCCGAACACTGAAGCTTTCTTT
TRBJ2-1 once TRBD1 TRBV27 CASTSGTGGYNEQFF TGTGCCAGCACCTCCGGGACAGGGGGATACAATGAGCAGTTCTTC
TRBJ2-7 NA TRBD1 TRBV10-3 CAIKPQGAHYEQYF TGTGCCATCAAGCCCCAGGGGGCGCATTACGAGCAGTACTTC
TRBJ1-1 once NA TRBV5-1 CASSPQERAEAFF TGCGCCAGCAGCCCCCAAGAAAGAGCTGAAGCTTTCTTT
TRBJ2-5 NA TRBD2 TRBV7-9 CASSFRTSGGPRAQYF TGTGCCAGCAGCTTTAGGACTAGCGGGGGCCCCAGGGCCCAGTACTTC
TRBJ2-2 NA TRBD1 TRBV7-2 CASSPRTGVLQTGELFF TGTGCCAGCAGCCCGAGGACAGGGGTTCTGCAGACCGGGGAGCTGTTTTTT
TRBJ1-2 once NA TRBV7-2 CASSLAPFGYTF TGTGCCAGCAGCTTAGCTCCCTTTGGCTACACCTTC
TRBJ2-5 NA TRBD1 TRBV11-2 CASSFDRGRETQYF TGTGCCAGCAGTTTTGACAGGGGGCGAGAGACCCAGTACTTC
TRBJ2-4 once NA TRBV11-3 CASSQGVVIGGAAKNIQYF TGTGCCAGCAGCCAAGGGGTCGTAATTGGGGGGGCGGCCAAAAACATTCAGTACTTC
TRBJ2-7 NA TRBD2 TRBV5-4 CATTRGTSGYEQYF TGTGCCACCACCAGGGGGACTAGCGGGTACGAGCAGTACTTC
TRBJ2-7 NA TRBD1 TRBV5-1 CASSLVGDSYEQYF TGCGCCAGCAGCTTGGTGGGGGACAGCTACGAGCAGTACTTC
TRBJ2-7 NA NA TRBV28 CASSLQQANEQYF TGTGCCAGCAGTTTACAACAGGCCAACGAGCAGTACTTC
TRBJ2-7 NA NA TRBV9 CASSPTGAGPYEQYF TGTGCCAGCAGCCCCACCGGGGCGGGGCCCTACGAGCAGTACTTC
TRBJ2-1 NA NA TRBV3-1/TRBV3-2 CASSLGQYNEQFF TGTGCCAGCAGCCTCGGACAATACAATGAGCAGTTCTTC
TRBJ2-5 NA TRBD2 TRBV7-2 CASSLGLAGSETQYF TGTGCCAGCAGCTTAGGACTAGCGGGATCAGAGACCCAGTACTTC
TRBJ1-5 NA NA TRBV15 CATSRGGGSTNQPQHF TGTGCCACCAGCAGAGGGGGGGGGTCCACCAATCAGCCCCAGCATTTT
TRBJ1-3 few NA TRBV19 CASSMENGYTIYF TGTGCCAGTAGTATGGAAAACGGGTACACCATATATTTT
TRBJ1-2 NA NA TRBV28 CASSLGQGSGYGYTF TGTGCCAGCAGTTTGGGCCAGGGCTCAGGCTATGGCTACACCTTC
TRBJ2-3 NA TRBD2 TRBV19 CASSIGSGGIADTQYF TGTGCCAGTAGTATCGGTAGCGGGGGGATTGCAGATACGCAGTATTTT
TRBJ1-5 NA NA TRBV21-1 CASSKGGGVGQPQHF TGTGCCAGCAGCAAAGGAGGGGGGGTCGGCCAGCCCCAGCATTTT
TRBJ2-1 NA TRBD2 TRBV7-8 CASSLVGLGGDEQFF TGTGCCAGCAGCTTAGTCGGTCTGGGGGGGGATGAGCAGTTCTTC
TRBJ2-7 NA NA TRBV12-3/TRBV12-4 CASSSSVYEQYF NA
TRBJ1-2 NA NA TRBV28 CASQAPGRGEYGYTF TGTGCCAGCCAGGCCCCCGGCAGGGGCGAGTATGGCTACACCTTC
TRBJ1-2 NA TRBD1 TRBV18 CASSLGTGEGYTF TGTGCCAGCTCACTTGGGACAGGGGAAGGCTACACCTTC
TRBJ2-1 NA TRBD2 TRBV20-1 CSASNAGGPGNEQFF TGCAGTGCTAGTAATGCGGGAGGGCCGGGCAATGAGCAGTTCTTC
TRBJ2-3 NA NA TRBV27 CASSDYPSTDTQYF TGTGCCAGCAGTGACTACCCTAGCACAGATACGCAGTATTTT
TRBJ1-2 once NA TRBV6-5 CASSYRPNYGYTF TGTGCCAGCAGTTACCGTCCTAACTATGGCTACACCTTC
TRBJ2-7 NA TRBD1 TRBV5-1 CASSDTRGQVSYEQYF TGCGCCAGCAGCGACACCAGGGGGCAAGTATCCTACGAGCAGTACTTC
TRBJ2-2 NA NA TRBV21-1 CASSDRRGTGELFF TGTGCCAGCAGCGATCGCAGGGGGACCGGGGAGCTGTTTTTT
TRBJ2-3 NA TRBD2 TRBV19 CASSGGGDTQYF TGTGCCAGTAGTGGCGGGGGAGATACGCAGTATTTT
TRBJ2-2 NA TRBD1 TRBV28 CASSILQGRPGELFF TGTGCCAGCAGTATCCTACAGGGGCGTCCCGGGGAGCTGTTTTTT
TRBJ2-1 NA TRBD2 TRBV7-2 CASSLVGLADNEQFF TGTGCCAGCAGCTTAGTGGGGCTAGCGGACAATGAGCAGTTCTTC
TRBJ2-5 NA TRBD1 TRBV9 CASSVQAGTGGETQYF TGTGCCAGCAGCGTCCAGGCCGGGACAGGGGGCGAGACCCAGTACTTC
TRBJ2-7 NA NA TRBV19 CATPPPNRFAYEQYF TGTGCCACTCCCCCTCCTAACAGGTTCGCCTACGAGCAGTACTTC
TRBJ2-7 NA NA TRBV4-3 CASSQDLGLGEQYF TGCGCCAGCAGCCAAGATTTGGGCCTTGGGGAGCAGTACTTC
TRBJ2-4 NA NA TRBV29-1 CSVGSQSLKNIQYF TGCAGCGTTGGCTCACAGTCGCTCAAAAACATTCAGTACTTC
TRBJ2-7 NA TRBD2 TRBV11-2 CASSAGLAGTYEQYF TGTGCCAGCAGCGCGGGACTAGCGGGCACCTACGAGCAGTACTTC
TRBJ1-3 NA NA TRBV19 CASKGDRFGGNTIYF TGTGCCAGTAAGGGAGACAGGTTCGGTGGAAACACCATATATTTT
TRBJ2-7 few NA TRBV28 CASSYRNSYEQYF TGTGCCAGCAGTTACAGAAATTCCTACGAGCAGTACTTC
TRBJ2-7 few NA TRBV19 CASSILGRAYEQYF TGTGCCAGTAGTATTTTGGGCAGGGCATACGAGCAGTACTTC
TRBJ1-2 NA NA TRBV2 CASSADSYYGYTF TGTGCCAGCAGCGCGGACAGCTACTATGGCTACACCTTC
TRBJ2-2 NA TRBD2 TRBV4-3 CASSATSGSYTGELFF TGCGCCAGCAGCGCAACTAGCGGGAGCTATACCGGGGAGCTGTTTTTT
TRBJ2-2 once NA TRBV2 CASSEETNTGELFF TGTGCCAGCAGTGAGGAGACGAACACCGGGGAGCTGTTTTTT
TRBJ2-7 NA NA TRBV6-2/TRBV6-3 CASSRGVGGVAEQYF TGTGCCAGCAGCCGGGGAGTGGGGGGAGTCGCCGAGCAGTACTTC
TRBJ1-1 NA NA TRBV5-5 CASSFLPALNTEAFF TGTGCCAGCAGCTTCCTTCCCGCGTTGAACACTGAAGCTTTCTTT
TRBJ1-6 once NA TRBV3-1/TRBV3-2 CASSQGGYPSSPLHF TGTGCCAGCAGCCAAGGGGGCTACCCAAGTTCACCCCTCCACTTT
TRBJ2-5 NA TRBD1 TRBV24-1 CATSESGTGGQETQYF TGTGCCACCAGTGAATCCGGGACAGGGGGCCAAGAGACCCAGTACTTC
TRBJ2-3 once TRBD2 TRBV7-3 CASTPSRTSPGDTQYF TGTGCCAGCACCCCCTCCCGGACTAGCCCGGGAGATACGCAGTATTTT
TRBJ1-2 NA TRBD1 TRBV7-8 CASKQGQGRGYGYTF TGTGCCAGCAAGCAGGGACAGGGGAGGGGATATGGCTACACCTTC